This T cell receptor beta chain was recorded in a study of blood T cell repertoires in COVID-19. On the study more broadly: Italy, Spain and the United States were the sources of the convalescent and acute COVID-19 samples.

The CDR3 has 14 amino acids. The V gene lost 1 base and the J gene lost 6 bases, with 13 bases spanning the gap. The germline gives CDR1 SGHVS, CDR2 FQNEAQ. This table comes from immunoSEQ multiplex PCR, and its TCRdb copy is limited to in-frame clones, with some not included. This sample has about 120,000 clones, with approximately 80% found just once. Sample: peripheral blood. The chain combines TRBV7-8 with TRBJ2-7; tentative D call: TRBD1 (6 bases). This clonotype originated in a human donor in a cohort sampled during active COVID-19. The DNA for the CDR3 is TGTGCCAGCAGCTTAGAATACAGGGAAAGCGAGCAGTACTTC. It yields the protein CASSLEYRESEQYF.